This paragraph covers one TCR beta chain sequence. In the authors' workflow: It was from reference gene primer amplification that nucleated cell counts were estimated. The repertoire was sequenced with immunoSEQ multiplex PCR; TCRdb's copy has only in-frame clones and lacks some. The V and J calls and clone size are taken from that table; D and trimming were inferred from the DNA. The table has about 180,000 clones, roughly four fifths seen once. This record comes from a study of blood T cell repertoires in COVID-19. The overall study: Italy, Spain and the United States were the sources of the convalescent and acute COVID-19 samples. Sources were T cells, B-cell-depleted T cells, or PBMCs; the material itself was cDNA or gDNA.

One Seattle source followed patients from active infection through their disease course. This TCR came from a woman between 70 and 85 years old with COVID-19, enrolled during active disease. The material sequenced was peripheral blood.

The CDR3 coding sequence is TGTGCCAGCAGTTTAGAGGGACAGGGGGTCAAAAACATTCAGTACTTC. Encoded protein: CASSLEGQGVKNIQYF. The V and J genes are TRBV28 and TRBJ2-4, with TRBD1 matching 11 bases. CDR3 length equals 16 residues. V shed 2 bases and J 3 bases; nucleotides not matched to a gene: 3. Germline CDR1 MDHEN, CDR2 SYDVKM. Complete variable domain (other parts from reference TRBV28 and TRBJ2-4): DVKVTQSSRYLVKRTGEKVFLECVQDMDHENMFWYRQDPGLGLRLIYFSYDVKMKEKGDIPEGYSVSREKKERFSLILESASTNQTSMYLCASSLEGQGVKNIQYFGAGTRLSVL.